The next 32 T cell receptor beta chains were all read from a single sample in a study of blood T cells in healthy people across ages. The second PCR ran about 6 to 12 cycles with a sample-barcoded 5' primer and J-beta primers. TCRdb processed the 5' RACE reads anew with MiXCR; each CDR3 protein has one entry. The table includes 1.5 million to 2 million distinct CDR3 sequences, 28% detected once. The sample taken for sequencing was blood. The receptors shown here come from a woman in her twenties or thirties in good health.

The chain recombines TRBV4-3 with TRBJ1-2; D is unclear. Looked up from germline, CDR1 is LGHNA and CDR2 is YSLEER. This CDR3 contains 16 residues. Trimming pared 0 bases from V and 0 bases from J, leaving 11 bases between. CDR3 sequence: CASSQDEGLANYGYTF. The CDR3 DNA reads as TGCGCCAGCAGCCAAGATGAAGGCTTAGCTAACTATGGCTACACCTTC.

V is TRBV5-1 and J is TRBJ2-3; 12 nucleotides line up with TRBD2. J gave up 8 bases and V 2 bases, and 9 bases lay outside the gene matches. The germline gives CDR1 SGHRS, CDR2 YFSETQ. This CDR3 region has 16 residues. CDR3 in amino acids: CASSFVLAGGPGTQYF. The CDR3 DNA sequence: TGCGCCAGCAGCTTTGTTCTAGCGGGGGGGCCGGGTACGCAGTATTTT.

This chain links TRBV9 with TRBJ2-3; D is unclear. This CDR3 is built from 14 residues. V lost 0 bases and J 0 bases, leaving 5 bases between the germline ends. Germline V lookup: CDR1 SGDLS, CDR2 YYNGEE. The CDR3 coding sequence is TGTGCCAGCAGCGTAGTTGACAGCACAGATACGCAGTATTTT. It encodes CASSVVDSTDTQYF.

This clonotype has only a few counts. This rearrangement joins TRBV7-3 to TRBJ2-3; no clear D. This CDR3 has 15 amino acids. Trimming removed 2 bases at V and 2 bases at J, with 11 bases between. Germline loops: CDR1 SGHTA, CDR2 FQGTGA. CDR3 DNA sequence: TGTGCCAGCAGCTTATCGTCTCTGTCCACAGATACGCAGTATTTT. Amino acids: CASSLSSLSTDTQYF. The full variable domain, rest sourced from reference TRBV7-3 and TRBJ2-3, is GAGVSQTPSNKVTEKGKYVELRCDPISGHTALYWYRQSLGQGPEFLIYFQGTGAADDSGLPNDRFFAVRPEGSVSTLKIQRTERGDSAVYLCASSLSSLSTDTQYFGPGTRLTVL.

Only a few counts were recorded for this clonotype. The V call is TRBV5-1, the J call TRBJ2-7; D may correspond to TRBD1 or TRBD2 (5 bases each). The germline V gene encodes CDR1 SGHRS and CDR2 YFSETQ. The germline V and J ends were trimmed by 1 base and 2 bases, with 13 bases remaining between them. CDR3 length: 15 residues. The CDR3 is CASSLSVVGAYEQYF. The CDR3 DNA reads TGCGCCAGCAGCTTGTCCGTGGTGGGGGCCTACGAGCAGTACTTC.

The chain uses TRBV27 and TRBJ1-2; D possibly corresponds to TRBD1 (5 bases). The CDR3 is made up of 13 amino acids. Germline CDR1 MNHEY, CDR2 SMNVEV (reference sequence). Trimming cost V 6 bases and J 4 bases, with 12 bases left between them. The CDR3 sequence: CASSVGAAYGYTF. CDR3 sequence (DNA): TGTGCCAGCAGCGTCGGGGCCGCCTATGGCTACACCTTC.

Ten or more counts support this clonotype. The V gene is TRBV5-1, the J gene TRBJ1-1, with D unresolved. Deletions cut 8 bases from V and 5 bases from J, with 19 bases between. In germline, CDR1 is SGHRS, CDR2 YFSETQ. The CDR3 length is 14 residues. As DNA, the CDR3 is TGCGCCAGTTCCTTGGCGTTGCTGGGAACTGAAGCTTTCTTT. Residues: CASSLALLGTEAFF.

In its sample, this clonotype was seen a few times. V is TRBV20-1 and J is TRBJ1-1; no clear D gene. Germline V gene sequence: CDR1 DFQATT, CDR2 SNEGSKA (reference sequence). The CDR3 extends over 13 amino acids. In nucleotides, the CDR3 is TGCAGGCAATCGGCCGGATTGAACACTGAAGCTTTCTTT. Protein sequence: CRQSAGLNTEAFF.

This clonotype came up a few times. The chain carries TRBV25-1 and TRBJ2-3; D gene unclear. Trimming removed 8 bases at V and 3 bases at J, with 9 bases between. The CDR3 is 12 residues long. CDR1 is MGHDK, CDR2 SYGVNS, per germline. The CDR3 DNA reads as TGTGCCAGCCAGACCGTGACAGATACGCAGTATTTT. Translated, it gives CASQTVTDTQYF.

Turning to this clonotype: With a much larger clone just one base away, this may be a read error. This chain joins TRBV10-2 and TRBJ2-5; D not certain. Germline-derived CDR1 and CDR2 are WSHSY and SAAADI. V was trimmed by 0 bases and J by 11 bases, leaving 16 bases between them. This CDR3 contains 14 residues. CDR3 region: CASSESHRSDEQYF. In DNA form, the CDR3 reads TGCGCCAGCAGTGAGTCTCACAGAAGCGATGAGCAGTACTTC.

The chain employs TRBV12-3 or TRBV12-4 and TRBJ2-7, with D possibly called TRBD1 or TRBD2 (7 bases each). This CDR3 has 13 residues. V lost 8 bases, J lost 7 bases, and 18 bases lay in between. CDR3 bases: TGTGCCAGCGCGAACAGGGGAGGGGAAGAGCAGTACTTC. Translating gives CASANRGGEEQYF.

This clonotype was picked up a small number of times. This chain links TRBV20-1 with TRBJ2-3; D is possibly TRBD2 (6 bases). Trimming took off 3 bases at V and 4 bases at J, with 17 bases between the two ends. The CDR3 totals 15 residues. The V gene's germline CDR1 is DFQATT and CDR2 SNEGSKA (reference sequence). The CDR3 protein is CSASLSGGGSDTQYF. The CDR3 nucleotides are TGCAGTGCTAGTCTTAGCGGCGGAGGGTCAGATACGCAGTATTTT.

The J gene is TRBJ2-5, the V gene TRBV27, with D perhaps matching TRBD1 or TRBD2 (5 bases each). Germline CDR1 is MNHEY and CDR2 is SMNVEV (reference sequence). V shed 4 bases and J shed 11 bases, with 23 bases lying between them. CDR3 length: 15 amino acids. The CDR3, as DNA: TGTGCCAGCAGTTCCTTAAGGGCCTGGGGGAATGAGCAGTACTTC. Amino acids: CASSSLRAWGNEQYF.

This chain links TRBV9 with TRBJ1-6; 7 bases map to TRBD1. The V gene end was trimmed by 3 bases and the J gene end by 5 bases; junction bases not matched to a gene: 5. CDR3 length: 15 residues. CDR1 is SGDLS and CDR2 is YYNGEE in the germline V gene. The CDR3 sequence is CASSGGGTDNSPLHF. The CDR3 bases are TGTGCCAGCAGCGGAGGGGGGACAGATAATTCACCCCTCCACTTT.

This clonotype has only a few counts. A read error is possible here, since a much larger clone lies one base away. The J gene is TRBJ2-1, the V gene TRBV10-3; D possibly matches TRBD1 or TRBD2 (5 bases each). Germline V lookup: CDR1 ENHRY, CDR2 SYGVKD. The CDR3 sequence is 12 residues long. V lost 4 bases and J 9 bases, leaving 10 bases between the germline ends. CDR3 sequence: CAISAGASEQFF. DNA for the CDR3: TGTGCCATCAGTGCCGGGGCGAGTGAGCAGTTCTTC.

This clonotype came up a few times. CDR3 in amino acids: CASSPSHPGPGNTIYF. CDR3 in DNA: TGTGCCAGCAGCCCCAGTCATCCCGGCCCTGGAAACACCATATATTTT. The genes are TRBV7-9 and TRBJ1-3; no clear D. Germline CDR1 SEHNR, CDR2 FQNEAQ (reference sequence). The CDR3 has 16 amino acids. The V end was cut by 5 bases, the J end by 2 bases, with 16 bases between.

The chain employs TRBV6-2 or TRBV6-3 and TRBJ2-1; possible D gene TRBD2, 5 bases. Trimming shortened V by 2 bases and J by 1 base, and 9 bases separated the two germline ends. The CDR3 length is 15 residues. The germline CDR1 and CDR2 sequences are MNHEY and SVGEGT. DNA of the CDR3: TGTGCCAGCAGTTACACCCAGCGGTCCTACAATGAGCAGTTCTTC. Protein: CASSYTQRSYNEQFF.

This clonotype was counted only a few times. This chain uses TRBV5-1 with TRBJ1-2, with no clear D. Germline values: CDR1 SGHRS, CDR2 YFSETQ. V was clipped by 4 bases and J by 7 bases, with 20 bases between them. The CDR3 totals 15 residues. CDR3 protein: CASSGRSGGEGGYTF. Written as DNA, the CDR3 is TGCGCCAGCAGCGGGAGATCCGGTGGCGAGGGTGGCTACACCTTC.

The rearrangement uses TRBV20-1 and TRBJ2-7; D is perhaps TRBD2 (5 bases). The germline V gene has CDR1 DFQATT and CDR2 SNEGSKA (reference sequence). The V and J ends lost 6 bases and 10 bases respectively, with 16 bases between them. This CDR3 region has 11 residues. The CDR3 nucleotides are TGCAGTGCCACCCAGTCGGAGGACCAGTACTTC. This encodes CSATQSEDQYF.

This clonotype was recorded at least ten times. The chain joins TRBV5-1 to TRBJ2-3; TRBD2 might be the D (5 bases). Germline V gene sequence: CDR1 SGHRS, CDR2 YFSETQ. The CDR3 sequence is 14 residues long. With 4 bases removed from V and 0 bases from J, the gap between germline ends came to 9 bases. The CDR3 DNA follows: TGCGCCAGCAGCCTAGCAATTAGCACAGATACGCAGTATTTT. Translation gives CASSLAISTDTQYF.

The sample holds a few counts of this clonotype. Written as DNA, the CDR3 is TGTGCCAGCAGTCGAGGACAGGGAATGGAAGGCTACACCTTC. Its protein is CASSRGQGMEGYTF. The V and J genes are TRBV6-5 and TRBJ1-2; TRBD1 agrees at 8 bases. Germline V gene sequence: CDR1 MNHEY, CDR2 SVGAGI. This CDR3 is built from 14 residues. The junction had 10 bases not matched to a gene; V was cut back by 5 bases and J by 8 bases.

For the CDR3, the DNA is TGTGCCAGCAGCGTAGCCCCGGACAGGGGGCTTGGCTACACCTTC. This codes for CASSVAPDRGLGYTF. This chain links TRBV9 with TRBJ1-2; 11 nucleotides line up with TRBD1. There are 15 residues in the CDR3. Germline CDR1 reads SGDLS; CDR2 reads YYNGEE. J was trimmed by 7 bases and V by 0 bases; bases with no gene match: 5.

The CDR3 DNA sequence: TGTGCCAGCGTATCCCCCGAAGGGAACATTCAGTACTTC. This encodes CASVSPEGNIQYF. The V gene is TRBV7-3, the J gene TRBJ2-4; D is ambiguous. V shed 8 bases and J shed 7 bases, with 15 bases lying between them. The CDR3 length is 13 residues. CDR1 is SGHTA and CDR2 is FQGTGA in the germline V gene.

This clonotype was seen more than once but under ten times. The rearrangement links TRBV20-1 to TRBJ2-5; 7 bases are a match to TRBD2. In germline, CDR1 is DFQATT, CDR2 SNEGSKA (reference sequence). Trimming cost V 2 bases and J 0 bases; bases outside gene matches: 3. This CDR3 has 14 residues. The CDR3 loop reads CSARPAGHQETQYF. The CDR3, as DNA: TGCAGTGCTAGACCAGCGGGGCACCAAGAGACCCAGTACTTC.

This clonotype has at least ten counts. V gene TRBV29-1 combines with J gene TRBJ2-1; 7 bases are shared with TRBD2. Trimming removed 4 bases from V and 0 bases from J; junction bases left unmatched: 12. CDR1 and CDR2 (germline): SQVTM, ANQGSEA. The CDR3 covers 17 residues. The DNA of the CDR3 is TGCAGCGTTGGAGGACTAGACGATCTGAGCTCCTACAATGAGCAGTTCTTC. This codes for CSVGGLDDLSSYNEQFF.

The chain joins TRBV5-6 to TRBJ1-2; TRBD1 might be the D (6 bases). Per the germline V gene, CDR1 is SGHDT and CDR2 is YYEEEE. Trimming took 1 base from V and 8 from J, leaving 15 bases between them. This CDR3 is built from 14 residues. The CDR3: CASSLWGASDGYTF. The CDR3 DNA reads TGTGCCAGCAGCTTGTGGGGGGCGTCCGACGGCTACACCTTC. Using reference TRBV5-6 and TRBJ1-2 for the parts outside the CDR3, the full variable domain is DAGVTQSPTHLIKTRGQQVTLRCSPKSGHDTVSWYQQALGQGPQFIFQYYEEEERQRGNFPDRFSGHQFPNYSSELNVNALLLGDSALYLCASSLWGASDGYTFGSGTRLTVV.

There are a few counts of this clonotype. The rearrangement uses TRBV4-3 and TRBJ2-3, with D perhaps matching TRBD2 (6 bases). Germline loops: CDR1 LGHNA, CDR2 YSLEER. This CDR3 is built from 17 residues. The ends were cut back, 0 bases at V and 2 bases at J, with 15 bases in the middle. CDR3 region: CASSQDLGGTSTDTQYF. DNA for the CDR3: TGCGCCAGCAGCCAAGATTTAGGAGGGACTTCCACAGATACGCAGTATTTT.

This clonotype has just a few counts. V and J are TRBV27 and TRBJ2-4; D is ambiguous. V shed 6 bases and J shed 7 bases, with 13 bases lying between them. Germline CDR1 reads MNHEY; CDR2 reads SMNVEV (reference sequence). This CDR3 is built from 13 residues. CDR3 protein: CASSLERGNIQYF. CDR3 nucleotide sequence: TGTGCCAGCAGCCTCGAGCGTGGGAACATTCAGTACTTC.

This clonotype was detected only a few times. The rearrangement uses TRBV20-1 and TRBJ2-5; TRBD2 might be the D (6 bases). V was cut by 6 bases and J by 3 bases, with 17 bases left in between. The CDR3 extends over 14 amino acids. Germline lookup yields CDR1 DFQATT and CDR2 SNEGSKA (reference sequence). The chain's CDR3 is CSANPAGSEETQYF. CDR3 DNA sequence: TGCAGTGCCAACCCGGCGGGGTCGGAAGAGACCCAGTACTTC.

The chain carries TRBV24-1 and TRBJ2-1, with 7 bases fitting TRBD2. V shed 1 base and J 6 bases; nucleotides not matched to a gene: 11. CDR1 and CDR2 (germline): KGHDR, SFDVKD. The CDR3 loop spans 17 amino acids. The CDR3 region has the DNA TGTGCCACCAGTGATTTTTCGGCGGGGGAGGTGGTCAATGAGCAGTTCTTC. Translation gives CATSDFSAGEVVNEQFF.

This clonotype was picked up many times. The chain has TRBV6-5 and TRBJ2-1; 9 bases align to TRBD1. The germline CDR1 and CDR2 sequences are MNHEY and SVGAGI. The length of the CDR3 is 15 residues. The junction had 3 bases not matched to a gene; V was cut back by 2 bases and J by 4 bases. The CDR3 protein is CASSYRDRDYNEQFF. The CDR3 nucleotides read TGTGCCAGCAGTTACCGGGACAGGGATTACAATGAGCAGTTCTTC.

The chain recombines TRBV7-9 with TRBJ2-7; D is ambiguous. There are 14 residues in the CDR3. The germline V and J ends were trimmed by 3 bases and 4 bases, with 13 bases remaining between them. Germline V gene sequence: CDR1 SEHNR, CDR2 FQNEAQ (reference sequence). CDR3 nucleotide sequence: TGTGCCAGCAGCTTTTCCGGTGATGCGTACGAGCAGTACTTC. Translation: CASSFSGDAYEQYF.